Below, 32 T cell receptor beta chains from the same sample are listed, as sequenced in a study of T-cell reconstitution after alpha-beta-depleted transplantation in children. Unique molecular identifiers were incorporated when the TCRbeta library was constructed. Via MiXCR, TCRdb re-called the PCR reads, giving one row per CDR3 protein. The profile covers some 520,000 distinct CDR3 sequences, with about 33% appearing a single time and 2% to 2.5% taken by the ten largest. The input for sequencing was PBMCs from the stem cell graft donor, taken from the stem cell graft. The receptors stem from a human donor who donated a stem cell graft to a child with aplastic anemia.

This clonotype has a handful of counts. V gene TRBV28 combines with J gene TRBJ2-7, with TRBD1 matching 7 bases. Trimming took 10 bases from V and 3 from J; bases not matched to a gene: 9. The CDR3 spans 13 residues. From germline, CDR1 is MDHEN and CDR2 SYDVKM. CDR3 DNA sequence: TGTGCCACCCACGACAGGGATATCTACGAGCAGTACTTC. Its protein is CATHDRDIYEQYF.

This clonotype was counted between two and nine times. The V call is TRBV10-2, the J call TRBJ2-7, with D possibly matching TRBD2 (5 bases). V shed 3 bases and J shed 3 bases, with 6 bases lying between them. The CDR3 is 12 residues long. The germline CDR1 and CDR2 sequences are WSHSY and SAAADI. CDR3 DNA: TGCGCCAGCAGTGAACTAGGCTACGAGCAGTACTTC. This translates into CASSELGYEQYF.

The rearrangement links TRBV5-4 to TRBJ2-1; 9 bases align to TRBD2. Unmatched junction bases numbered 9, after V lost 1 base and J lost 4 bases. The CDR3 length is 17 residues. Germline V gene data show CDR1 as SGHNT and CDR2 as YYREEE (reference sequence). DNA of the CDR3: TGTGCCAGCAGCTTGACTACTATCCTAGCGGGATACAATGAGCAGTTCTTC. Translated: CASSLTTILAGYNEQFF. Combining the CDR3 with reference TRBV5-4 and TRBJ2-1 gives the whole variable domain ETGVTQSPTHLIKTRGQQVTLRCSSQSGHNTVSWYQQALGQGPQFIFQYYREEENGRGNFPPRFSGLQFPNYSSELNVNALELDDSALYLCASSLTTILAGYNEQFFGPGTRLTVL.

This chain joins TRBV9 and TRBJ2-5, with no clear D. The length of the CDR3 is 14 residues. Deletions cut 0 bases from V and 2 bases from J, with 8 bases between. Germline V gene lookup returns CDR1 SGDLS and CDR2 YYNGEE. The CDR3 nucleotides read TGTGCCAGCAGCGTAGACGGAGCGCAAGAGACCCAGTACTTC. This codes for CASSVDGAQETQYF. Using reference TRBV9 and TRBJ2-5 for the parts outside the CDR3, the full variable domain is DSGVTQTPKHLITATGQRVTLRCSPRSGDLSVYWYQQSLDQGLQFLIQYYNGEERAKGNILERFSAQQFPDLHSELNLSSLELGDSALYFCASSVDGAQETQYFGPGTRLLVL.

CDR3 bases: TGTGCCAGTACCATGGGGGGGGCCGGGGACCAAGAGACCCAGTACTTC. As protein: CASTMGGAGDQETQYF. The genes are TRBV19 and TRBJ2-5, with D perhaps matching TRBD2 (7 bases). CDR1 and CDR2 from the germline V gene are LNHDA and SQIVND (reference sequence). V lost 7 bases and J 0 bases, leaving 18 bases between the germline ends. The CDR3 loop spans 16 amino acids.

The chain joins TRBV7-9 to TRBJ1-4; TRBD1 agrees at 10 bases. Germline V gene sequence: CDR1 SEHNR, CDR2 FQNEAQ (reference sequence). With V trimmed by 6 bases and J by 7 bases, 8 bases remained unmatched. The CDR3 runs to 15 residues. For the CDR3, the DNA is TGTGCCAGCAGAGCCGCCGGGACAGGGGTTGAAAAACTGTTTTTT. Translation: CASRAAGTGVEKLFF.

A few counts support this clonotype. V gene TRBV6-1 combines with J gene TRBJ1-2; weak D call: TRBD1 (5 bases). The germline CDR1 and CDR2 sequences are MNHNS and SASEGT. V was cut by 7 bases and J by 0 bases, with 18 bases left in between. There are 16 residues in the CDR3. CDR3 bases: TGTGCCAGCACCACAAACCGGGACTCCCCTAACTATGGCTACACCTTC. This encodes CASTTNRDSPNYGYTF.

Ten or more counts support this clonotype. The J gene is TRBJ1-2, the V gene TRBV12-3 or TRBV12-4; no reliable D call. This CDR3 region has 17 residues. V was clipped by 0 bases and J by 0 bases, with 14 bases between them. The CDR3 reads CASSLAGRARANYGYTF. DNA for the CDR3: TGTGCCAGCAGTTTAGCGGGGAGGGCCAGAGCTAACTATGGCTACACCTTC.

This clonotype was counted at least ten times. This CDR3 reads CASSRSGRTDTQYF. CDR3 DNA: TGTGCCAGTAGTCGTAGCGGGAGAACAGATACGCAGTATTTT. The chain couples TRBV19 to TRBJ2-3; TRBD2 aligns across 9 bases. Trimming took 5 bases from V and 3 from J; bases not matched to a gene: 3. The germline CDR1 and CDR2 sequences are LNHDA and SQIVND (reference sequence). The CDR3 consists of 14 residues.

This clonotype was detected only a few times. This rearrangement joins TRBV20-1 to TRBJ2-3; TRBD2 is a possible D gene (5 bases). The CDR3 totals 16 residues. Germline V gives CDR1 DFQATT, CDR2 SNEGSKA (reference sequence). Trimming cost V 0 bases and J 0 bases, with 13 bases left between them. The CDR3, as DNA: TGCAGTGCTAGAGACCCCAGCGGACCTAGCACAGATACGCAGTATTTT. This gives the protein CSARDPSGPSTDTQYF.

The chain uses TRBV12-3 or TRBV12-4 and TRBJ2-1, with TRBD2 matching 12 bases. J was trimmed by 7 bases and V by 6 bases; bases with no gene match: 7. The length of the CDR3 is 15 residues. The CDR3 protein is CASSRLAGEVNEQFF. Here the CDR3 DNA reads TGTGCCAGCAGCCGACTAGCGGGAGAAGTAAATGAGCAGTTCTTC.

For this clonotype: A junction end diverges from the germline sequence, so it may reflect a read error. The chain is built from TRBV12-3 or TRBV12-4 and TRBJ1-6; D uncertain. CDR3 length: 15 amino acids. CDR3: CASRDRSSYNSPLHF. The CDR3 bases are TGTGCCAGCAGGGACCGAAGCTCCTATAATTCACCCCTCCACTTC.

In its sample, this clonotype was seen a few times. The V call is TRBV27, the J call TRBJ2-2; D call uncertain. The ends were cut back, 2 bases at V and 4 bases at J, with 8 bases in the middle. Germline-derived CDR1 and CDR2 are MNHEY and SMNVEV (reference sequence). The CDR3 consists of 14 residues. CDR3 nucleotides: TGTGCCAGCAGTTTACTTCCCTTCACCGGGGAGCTGTTTTTT. Its protein is CASSLLPFTGELFF.

This clonotype was seen more than once but under ten times. J is TRBJ1-2 and V is TRBV12-3 or TRBV12-4; 8 positions agree with TRBD1. The CDR3 runs to 13 residues. The junction had 8 bases not matched to a gene; V was cut back by 6 bases and J by 8 bases. CDR3 loop: CASSTWTGSGYTF. CDR3 in DNA: TGTGCCAGCAGCACTTGGACAGGGAGCGGCTACACCTTC.

The rearrangement links TRBV12-3 or TRBV12-4 to TRBJ1-2, with D maybe TRBD1 (5 bases). V lost 5 bases, J lost 2 bases, and 9 bases lay in between. CDR3 length: 13 amino acids. CDR3 sequence reads: CASSKTENYGYTF. The DNA of the CDR3 is TGTGCCAGCAGTAAGACAGAGAACTATGGCTACACCTTC.

DNA for the CDR3: TGCAGTGCTAGAGAGCTACGGCAGGGCAGAATGGGCACCGGGGAGCTGTTTTTT. Its translation is CSARELRQGRMGTGELFF. The rearrangement uses TRBV20-1 and TRBJ2-2, with TRBD1 as a possible D gene (5 bases). This CDR3 is built from 18 residues. Trimming removed 0 bases from V and 4 bases from J, with 21 bases in between. The germline V gene encodes CDR1 DFQATT and CDR2 SNEGSKA (reference sequence).

This clonotype was counted once. The chain combines TRBV6-1 with TRBJ2-3; 15 nucleotides match TRBD2. J gave up 7 bases and V 3 bases, and 5 bases lay outside the gene matches. This CDR3 contains 16 residues. CDR1 MNHNS and CDR2 SASEGT come from the germline V gene. CDR3 amino acids: CASSEGLAGGGYTQYF. In DNA form, the CDR3 reads TGTGCCAGCAGTGAGGGACTAGCGGGAGGCGGGTATACGCAGTATTTT.

V usage is TRBV2 and J usage is TRBJ1-5; D may be TRBD1 (5 bases). V lost 5 bases and J lost 1, with 12 bases in between. From germline, CDR1 is SNHLY and CDR2 FYNNEI. The CDR3 is made up of 15 amino acids. In DNA form, the CDR3 reads TGTGCCAGCAGTCAAGACAGCCTAAGCAATCAGCCCCAGCATTTT. Amino acid sequence: CASSQDSLSNQPQHF.

The rearrangement joins TRBV18 to TRBJ1-1; no reliable D call. Trimming removed 3 bases at V and 8 bases at J, with 22 bases between. The CDR3 has 16 residues. Germline V gene lookup returns CDR1 KGHSH and CDR2 LQKENI. CDR3 nucleotides: TGTGCCAGCTCACCGACCACTAGCATCGGCGGAGAAGAAGCTTTCTTT. This sequence encodes CASSPTTSIGGEEAFF.

This clonotype was observed a few times. This chain links TRBV12-3 or TRBV12-4 with TRBJ2-3; 8 nucleotides align to TRBD2. The CDR3 consists of 16 residues. Trimming cost V 3 bases and J 3 bases; bases outside gene matches: 8. CDR3 residues: CASSFSGGARTDTQYF. The CDR3 region has the DNA TGTGCCAGCAGTTTCAGCGGGGGAGCTCGTACAGATACGCAGTATTTT.

This clonotype was recorded only once. The chain links TRBV7-6 to TRBJ1-1, with D hard to call. V was trimmed by 4 bases and J by 0 bases, leaving 12 bases between them. CDR3 size: 15 residues. Germline V gene lookup returns CDR1 SGHVS and CDR2 FNYEAQ. Here the CDR3 DNA reads TGTGCCAGCAGCTCCCGCGGCACCATGAACACTGAAGCTTTCTTT. Its protein product is CASSSRGTMNTEAFF.

This clonotype qualifies as medium-sized. V and J are TRBV20-1 and TRBJ2-7; 10 nucleotides agree with TRBD2. The CDR3 sequence is 13 residues long. The V and J ends lost 1 base and 3 bases, in that order; junction bases with no gene match: 0. Per the germline V gene, CDR1 is DFQATT and CDR2 is SNEGSKA (reference sequence). This chain's CDR3 is CSARGLAGYEQYV. The CDR3 nucleotides are TGCAGTGCTAGAGGACTAGCGGGCTACGAGCAGTACGTC.

This rearrangement joins TRBV6-1 to TRBJ2-2; unclear D gene. CDR3 size: 14 residues. V lost 10 bases, J lost 0 bases, and 12 bases lay in between. The germline V gene has CDR1 MNHNS and CDR2 SASEGT. The CDR3: CATSHNPNTGELFF. The CDR3 DNA reads TGTGCCACAAGTCACAATCCGAACACCGGGGAGCTGTTTTTT.

This clonotype was found once. The V gene is TRBV11-2, the J gene TRBJ2-3, with TRBD2 identical over 9 bases. V lost 3 bases, J lost 3 bases, and 4 bases stayed unmatched. Germline V CDR1 and CDR2: SGHAT, FQNNGV. This CDR3 region has 15 residues. This CDR3 is CASSFGGRETDTQYF. DNA of the CDR3: TGTGCCAGCAGCTTCGGCGGGAGGGAAACAGATACGCAGTATTTT.

This chain joins TRBV7-8 and TRBJ2-7; TRBD1 agrees at 11 bases. V shed 3 bases and J 3 bases; nucleotides not matched to a gene: 4. Germline-derived CDR1 and CDR2 are SGHVS and FQNEAQ. The CDR3 contains 15 residues. For the CDR3, the DNA is TGTGCCAGCAGCTTGCCCGGGACAGGGGGCTACGAGCAGTACTTC. It codes for CASSLPGTGGYEQYF.

This clonotype was counted only a few times. The V gene is TRBV7-2, the J gene TRBJ1-3; D unclear. In germline, CDR1 is SGHTA, CDR2 FQGNSA. There are 16 residues in the CDR3. Trimming took off 1 base at V and 2 bases at J, with 12 bases between the two ends. The CDR3 nucleotides read TGTGCCAGCAGCTTAGGGGCCAGAGGCACTGGAAACACCATATATTTT. Its translation is CASSLGARGTGNTIYF. Looking up the rest from reference TRBV7-2 and TRBJ1-3 gives the full variable domain: GAGVSQSPSNKVTEKGKDVELRCDPISGHTALYWYRQSLGQGLEFLIYFQGNSAPDKSGLPSDRFSAERTGGSVSTLTIQRTQQEDSAVYLCASSLGARGTGNTIYFGEGSWLTVV.

The table lists this clonotype with a few counts. CDR3 loop: CSASASGRATSTDTQYF. The CDR3, as DNA: TGCAGTGCTAGTGCAAGCGGGAGGGCCACTAGCACAGATACGCAGTATTTT. The V call is TRBV20-1, the J call TRBJ2-3; 10 bases are shared with TRBD2. Per germline, CDR1 DFQATT and CDR2 SNEGSKA (reference sequence). The CDR3 has 17 residues. The V segment lost 3 bases and the J segment 0 bases; nucleotides outside the gene matches: 9.

This clonotype was detected only a few times. V usage is TRBV5-1 and J usage is TRBJ2-4, with D perhaps TRBD1 or TRBD2 (5 bases each). This CDR3 contains 15 residues. The V end was cut by 0 bases, the J end by 8 bases, with 15 bases between. Germline lookup yields CDR1 SGHRS and CDR2 YFSETQ. The CDR3 DNA is TGCGCCAGCAGCTTGGAGGGGTCGGTGGGGGACATTCAGTACTTC. It codes for CASSLEGSVGDIQYF.

A note on this clonotype: Its ends do not fully match the called genes, so a read error is possible. V and J are TRBV5-5 and TRBJ2-1; 7 bases are shared with TRBD2. The CDR3 runs to 12 residues. CDR1 SGHKS and CDR2 YYEKEE come from the germline V gene (reference sequence). The CDR3 is CASSSAGTTHDF. The CDR3 DNA is TGTGCCAGCAGCTCTGCCGGGACTACGCACGACTTC.

This clonotype has just a few counts. The CDR3 sequence: CASSQDSLPSNEQFF. CDR3 nucleotides: TGCGCCAGCAGCCAAGACTCCTTGCCCTCTAATGAGCAGTTCTTC. This chain uses TRBV4-3 with TRBJ2-1; D call uncertain. Germline values: CDR1 LGHNA, CDR2 YSLEER. The CDR3 covers 15 residues. Trimming took 0 bases from V and 7 from J, leaving 13 bases between them.

V is TRBV18 and J is TRBJ1-1; unclear D gene. Germline CDR1 KGHSH, CDR2 LQKENI. Deletions cut 5 bases from V and 1 base from J, with 11 bases between. This CDR3 is 14 amino acids long. The CDR3 region is CASSSGSRNTEAFF. DNA of the CDR3: TGTGCCAGCTCATCGGGCAGCCGGAACACTGAAGCTTTCTTT.

This chain connects TRBV10-3 to TRBJ2-3, with TRBD1 matching over 8 bases. V gave up 8 bases and J gave up 4 bases; unmatched junction bases: 8. The CDR3 is 14 residues long. Germline CDR1 is ENHRY and CDR2 is SYGVKD. CDR3 bases: TGTGCCATCGGCGGGACAGGTGGTTCAGATACGCAGTATTTT. Amino acid sequence: CAIGGTGGSDTQYF.